The present TCR beta chain was sequenced within a study of CD8 T cells in ankylosing spondylitis. On this clonotype itself: Germline is not matched at one junction end, which may reflect a read error.

TCR beta libraries were made by quantitative 5'-RACE with molecular barcodes. TCRdb reprocessed the 5' RACE reads with MiXCR, giving one entry per CDR3 protein. The sample records 200,000 to 300,000 distinct CDR3 sequences, approximately 10% being singletons. Sequenced: blood, either unsorted or a sorted T cell fraction (not recorded which). The TCR sequence derives from a male donor with ankylosing spondylitis or in good health (not recorded which).

The CDR3 region has the DNA TGCGCCAGCACCCTGACAGCTCATAATTCACTCCTCCACTTT. Translation: CASTLTAHNSLLHF. The chain employs TRBV10-2 and TRBJ1-6; a possible D gene is TRBD1 (5 bases). Germline V CDR1 and CDR2: WSHSY, SAAADI. There are 14 residues in the CDR3.